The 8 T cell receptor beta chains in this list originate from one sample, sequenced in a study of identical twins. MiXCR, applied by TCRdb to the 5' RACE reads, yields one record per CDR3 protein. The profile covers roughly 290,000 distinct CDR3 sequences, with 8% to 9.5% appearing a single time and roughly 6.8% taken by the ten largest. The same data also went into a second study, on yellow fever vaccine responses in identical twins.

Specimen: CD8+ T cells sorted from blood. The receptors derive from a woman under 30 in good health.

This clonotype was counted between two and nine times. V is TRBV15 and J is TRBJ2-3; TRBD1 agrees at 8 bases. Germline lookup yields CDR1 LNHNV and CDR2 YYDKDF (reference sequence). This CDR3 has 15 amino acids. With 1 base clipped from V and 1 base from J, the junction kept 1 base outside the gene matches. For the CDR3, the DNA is TGTGCCACCAGCAGAGGGGGACAGGGCACAGATACGCAGTATTTT. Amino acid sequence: CATSRGGQGTDTQYF.

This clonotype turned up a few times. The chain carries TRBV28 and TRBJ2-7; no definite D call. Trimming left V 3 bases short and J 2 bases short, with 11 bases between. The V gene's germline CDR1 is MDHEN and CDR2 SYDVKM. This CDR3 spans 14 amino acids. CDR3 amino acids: CASSFFQQPYEQYF. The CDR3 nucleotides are TGTGCCAGCAGTTTCTTTCAACAACCCTACGAGCAGTACTTC.

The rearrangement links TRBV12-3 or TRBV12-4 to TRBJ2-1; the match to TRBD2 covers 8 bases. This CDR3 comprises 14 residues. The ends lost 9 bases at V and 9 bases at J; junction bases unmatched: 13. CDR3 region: CASSKGLVITEQFF. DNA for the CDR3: TGTGCCAGTAGTAAGGGACTAGTTATCACTGAGCAGTTCTTC.

CDR3 protein: CASSYPGTSTGELFF. The CDR3 DNA sequence: TGTGCCAGCAGCTACCCCGGGACTAGCACCGGGGAGCTGTTTTTT. V usage is TRBV7-2 and J usage is TRBJ2-2; 8 bases match TRBD2. Germline V gene sequence: CDR1 SGHTA, CDR2 FQGNSA. CDR3 length: 15 residues. Germline trimming cut 4 bases from V and 4 bases from J; bases unmatched to any gene: 5.

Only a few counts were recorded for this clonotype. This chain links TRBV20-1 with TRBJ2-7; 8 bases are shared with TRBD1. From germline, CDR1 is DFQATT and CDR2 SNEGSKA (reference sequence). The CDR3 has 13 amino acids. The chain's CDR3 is CSGRDRSSYEQYF. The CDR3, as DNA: TGCAGCGGTCGGGACAGGAGCTCCTACGAGCAGTACTTC.

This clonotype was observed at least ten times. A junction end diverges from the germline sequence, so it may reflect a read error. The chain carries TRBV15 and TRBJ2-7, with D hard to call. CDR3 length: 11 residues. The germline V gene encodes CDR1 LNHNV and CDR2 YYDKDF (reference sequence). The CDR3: CAARSSYEQYF. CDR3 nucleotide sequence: TGTGCCGCCAGAAGCTCCTACGAGCAGTACTTC.

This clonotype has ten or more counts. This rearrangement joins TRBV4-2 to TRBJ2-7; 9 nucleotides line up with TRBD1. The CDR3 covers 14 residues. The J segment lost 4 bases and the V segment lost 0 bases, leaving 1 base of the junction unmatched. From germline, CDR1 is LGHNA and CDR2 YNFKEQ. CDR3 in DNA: TGTGCCAGCAGCCAAGAAGGACAGGGGTACGAGCAGTACTTC. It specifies CASSQEGQGYEQYF.

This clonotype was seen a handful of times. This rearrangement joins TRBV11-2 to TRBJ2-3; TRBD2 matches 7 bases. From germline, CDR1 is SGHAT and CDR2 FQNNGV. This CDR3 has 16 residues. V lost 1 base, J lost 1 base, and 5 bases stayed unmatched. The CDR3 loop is CASSLASSGGTDTQYF. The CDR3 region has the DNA TGTGCCAGCAGCTTAGCTTCGAGCGGGGGCACAGATACGCAGTATTTT.